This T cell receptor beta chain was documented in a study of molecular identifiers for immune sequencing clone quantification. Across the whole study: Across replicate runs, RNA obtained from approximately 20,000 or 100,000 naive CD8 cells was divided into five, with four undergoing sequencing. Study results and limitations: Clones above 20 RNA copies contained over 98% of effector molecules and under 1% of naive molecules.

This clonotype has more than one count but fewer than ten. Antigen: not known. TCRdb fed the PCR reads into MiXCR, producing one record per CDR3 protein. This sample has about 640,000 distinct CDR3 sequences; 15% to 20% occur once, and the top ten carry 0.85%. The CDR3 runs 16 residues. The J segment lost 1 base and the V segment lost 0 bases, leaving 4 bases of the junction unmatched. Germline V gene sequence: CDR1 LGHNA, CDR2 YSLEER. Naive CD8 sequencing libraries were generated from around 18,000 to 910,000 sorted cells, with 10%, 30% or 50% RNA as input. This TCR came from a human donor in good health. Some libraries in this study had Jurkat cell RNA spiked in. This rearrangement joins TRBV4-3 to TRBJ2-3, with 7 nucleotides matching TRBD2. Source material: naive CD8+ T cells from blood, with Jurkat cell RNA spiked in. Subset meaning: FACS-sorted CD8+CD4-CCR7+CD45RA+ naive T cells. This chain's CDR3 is CASSQDFGGGTDTQYF. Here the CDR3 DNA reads TGCGCCAGCAGCCAAGATTTTGGGGGGGGCACAGATACGCAGTATTTT.